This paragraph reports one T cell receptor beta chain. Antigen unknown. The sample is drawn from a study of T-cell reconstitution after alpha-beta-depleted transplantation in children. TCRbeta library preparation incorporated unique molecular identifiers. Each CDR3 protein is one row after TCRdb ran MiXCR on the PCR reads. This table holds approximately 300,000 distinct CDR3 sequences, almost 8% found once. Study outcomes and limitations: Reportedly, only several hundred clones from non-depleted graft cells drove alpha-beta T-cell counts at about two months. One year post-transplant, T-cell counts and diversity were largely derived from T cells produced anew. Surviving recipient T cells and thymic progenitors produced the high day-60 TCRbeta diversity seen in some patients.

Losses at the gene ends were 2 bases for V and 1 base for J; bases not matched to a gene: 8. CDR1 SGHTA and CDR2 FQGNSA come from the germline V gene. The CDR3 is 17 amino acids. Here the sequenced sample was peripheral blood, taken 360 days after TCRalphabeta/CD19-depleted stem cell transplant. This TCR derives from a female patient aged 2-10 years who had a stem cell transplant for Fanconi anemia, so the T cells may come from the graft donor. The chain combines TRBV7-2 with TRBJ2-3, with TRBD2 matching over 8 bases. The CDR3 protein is CASSLSGGILGTDTQYF. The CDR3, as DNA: TGTGCCAGCAGCTTAAGCGGGGGCATATTAGGCACAGATACGCAGTATTTT.